Below, 17 T cell receptor beta chains from the same sample are listed, as sequenced in a study of blood T cell repertoires in COVID-19. Using immunoSEQ multiplex PCR, the repertoire was profiled, and TCRdb retains in-frame clones only, with some absent. The sample holds 200,000 or so clones, approximately 82% seen once. Sequenced input: peripheral blood. The receptors stem from a human donor in a cohort sampled during active COVID-19.

The genes are TRBV5-6 and TRBJ2-5; 8 bases match TRBD2. The CDR3 is 16 residues long. The V gene's germline CDR1 is SGHDT and CDR2 YYEEEE. Losses at the gene ends were 2 bases for V and 5 bases for J; bases not matched to a gene: 11. CDR3 in DNA: TGTGCCAGCAGCTTCTGGATAGCGGGACGTGGCGAGACCCAGTACTTC. Protein product: CASSFWIAGRGETQYF.

This clone was observed once. The chain recombines TRBV19 with TRBJ1-2, with D maybe TRBD1 (5 bases). Germline loops: CDR1 LNHDA, CDR2 SQIVND (reference sequence). V was clipped by 5 bases and J by 5 bases, with 12 bases between them. This CDR3 spans 13 amino acids. Here the CDR3 reads CASSSPGLYGYTF. The DNA of the CDR3 is TGTGCCAGTAGTTCCCCAGGGCTTTATGGCTACACCTTC.

The chain recombines TRBV3-1 (or the pseudogene TRBV3-2) with TRBJ2-2; 13 bases line up with TRBD2. This CDR3 spans 17 amino acids. V trimming: 4 bases; J trimming: 6 bases; junction bases outside the gene matches: 8. In germline, CDR1 is LGHDT, CDR2 YNNKEL (reference sequence). The CDR3 region is CASSPTSGRAIAGELFF. Here the CDR3 DNA reads TGTGCCAGCAGCCCCACTAGCGGGAGGGCCATCGCCGGGGAGCTGTTTTTT.

V usage is TRBV3-1 (or the pseudogene TRBV3-2) and J usage is TRBJ2-7; TRBD2 aligns across 15 bases. CDR3 size: 18 residues. After removal of 4 bases from V and 5 bases from J, the junction contained 12 bases not matched to a gene. Germline V gives CDR1 LGHDT, CDR2 YNNKEL (reference sequence). CDR3 bases: TGTGCCAGCAGCCGCGAAACCGGACTAGCGGGAGGGTTCGACGAGCAGTACTTC. This sequence encodes CASSRETGLAGGFDEQYF.

The chain recombines TRBV29-1 with TRBJ2-5; 7 nucleotides agree with TRBD2. The J segment lost 7 bases and the V segment lost 4 bases, leaving 12 bases of the junction unmatched. CDR3 length: 14 residues. CDR1 and CDR2 (germline): SQVTM, ANQGSEA. The CDR3 region is CSVGFERGYPTQYF. CDR3 DNA sequence: TGCAGCGTTGGCTTTGAGCGGGGCTACCCGACCCAGTACTTC.

The CDR3 region has the DNA TGTGCCAGCAGCCGAGGACAGGGGAGGCCTTTTTCACCCCTCCACTTT. As protein: CASSRGQGRPFSPLHF. The gene calls are TRBV7-8 and TRBJ1-6; 9 nucleotides align to TRBD1. J was trimmed by 9 bases and V by 5 bases; bases with no gene match: 11. The V gene's germline CDR1 is SGHVS and CDR2 FQNEAQ. This CDR3 is 16 amino acids long.

This sequence joins TRBV7-2 and TRBJ2-7, with D possibly being TRBD2 (6 bases). Germline V gives CDR1 SGHTA, CDR2 FQGNSA. V was cut by 1 base and J by 2 bases, with 9 bases left in between. CDR3 length: 14 amino acids. CDR3 residues: CASSLVLAPYEQYF. CDR3 DNA: TGTGCCAGCAGCTTAGTGCTAGCGCCCTACGAGCAGTACTTC. Full variable domain (remainder filled in from reference TRBV7-2 and TRBJ2-7): GAGVSQSPSNKVTEKGKDVELRCDPISGHTALYWYRQSLGQGLEFLIYFQGNSAPDKSGLPSDRFSAERTGGSVSTLTIQRTQQEDSAVYLCASSLVLAPYEQYFGPGTRLTVT.

The J gene is TRBJ2-5, the V gene TRBV3-1 (or the pseudogene TRBV3-2), with TRBD1 as a possible D gene (6 bases). The length of the CDR3 is 13 residues. The V gene lost 6 bases and the J gene lost 4 bases, with 12 bases spanning the gap. Germline values: CDR1 LGHDT, CDR2 YNNKEL (reference sequence). The CDR3 DNA is TGTGCCAGCAGGCAGGGGAGTACAGAGACCCAGTACTTC. As protein: CASRQGSTETQYF.

The chain couples TRBV28 to TRBJ2-7; 9 bases align to TRBD1. CDR1 is MDHEN, CDR2 SYDVKM, per germline. With 7 bases clipped from V and 2 bases from J, the junction kept 3 bases outside the gene matches. The CDR3 covers 13 residues. CDR3 sequence (DNA): TGTGCCAGCATACAGGGGGCCCCCTACGAGCAGTACTTC. This gives the protein CASIQGAPYEQYF. Drawing the rest from reference TRBV28 and TRBJ2-7, the complete variable domain is DVKVTQSSRYLVKRTGEKVFLECVQDMDHENMFWYRQDPGLGLRLIYFSYDVKMKEKGDIPEGYSVSREKKERFSLILESASTNQTSMYLCASIQGAPYEQYFGPGTRLTVT.

The chain combines TRBV28 with TRBJ2-7; 7 bases line up with TRBD1. Trimming took 10 bases from V and 2 from J; bases not matched to a gene: 11. From germline, CDR1 is MDHEN and CDR2 SYDVKM. The CDR3 is 14 amino acids. The CDR3 sequence is CAIWSGQSPYEQYF. Written as DNA, the CDR3 is TGTGCCATTTGGTCGGGACAGTCCCCCTACGAGCAGTACTTC.

V is TRBV12-3 or TRBV12-4 and J is TRBJ1-1; D not resolved. Trimming removed 6 bases from V and 0 bases from J, with 8 bases in between. This CDR3 contains 13 residues. The CDR3 DNA sequence: TGTGCCAGCAGGGAGATGATGAACACTGAAGCTTTCTTT. Translation: CASREMMNTEAFF.

This clone was observed a handful of times. V usage is TRBV5-1 and J usage is TRBJ2-3; 8 nucleotides agree with TRBD2. The CDR3 has 14 amino acids. V shed 5 bases and J 0 bases; nucleotides not matched to a gene: 2. Germline V lookup: CDR1 SGHRS, CDR2 YFSETQ. For the CDR3, the DNA is TGCGCCAGCAGACTAGCGGCGAGCACAGATACGCAGTATTTT. The encoded protein is CASRLAASTDTQYF.

The chain uses TRBV5-4 and TRBJ1-4; possibly TRBD1 for D (5 bases). Trimming left V 0 bases short and J 5 bases short, with 8 bases between. The V gene's germline CDR1 is SGHNT and CDR2 YYREEE (reference sequence). The CDR3 has 14 amino acids. The DNA for the CDR3 is TGTGCCAGCAGCTTGGACCAGGGAAATGAAAAACTGTTTTTT. It yields the protein CASSLDQGNEKLFF.

This clone was observed a single time. This rearrangement joins TRBV14 to TRBJ2-1; 10 bases match TRBD2. Germline CDR1 reads SGHDN; CDR2 reads FVKESK. This CDR3 contains 15 residues. V trimming: 5 bases; J trimming: 8 bases; junction bases outside the gene matches: 9. CDR3 coding DNA: TGTGCCAGCAGCTCCCTAGCGGGAGTTACCCATGAGCAGTTCTTC. It translates to CASSSLAGVTHEQFF.

Here the CDR3 reads CASSLSAATDTQYF. The CDR3 nucleotides are TGCGCCAGCAGCTTAAGTGCGGCAACAGATACGCAGTATTTT. The genes are TRBV5-1 and TRBJ2-3, with D unresolved. The germline V and J ends were trimmed by 2 bases and 3 bases, with 10 bases remaining between them. Germline CDR1 is SGHRS and CDR2 is YFSETQ. This CDR3 has 14 residues.

J is TRBJ2-2 and V is TRBV3-1 (or the pseudogene TRBV3-2), with 11 positions matching TRBD2. CDR3 length equals 16 residues. V trimming: 2 bases; J trimming: 5 bases; junction bases outside the gene matches: 4. CDR1 and CDR2 from the germline V gene are LGHDT and YNNKEL (reference sequence). CDR3 coding DNA: TGTGCCAGCAGCCAACTTAGCGGGAGGGGGACCGGGGAGCTGTTTTTT. This sequence encodes CASSQLSGRGTGELFF.

The rearrangement links TRBV20-1 to TRBJ2-7, with D unresolved. CDR3 length: 11 amino acids. Germline V lookup: CDR1 DFQATT, CDR2 SNEGSKA (reference sequence). V lost 3 bases to trimming and J lost 2 bases, with 5 bases between them. CDR3 nucleotides: TGCAGTGCTAGCCGTGCCTACGAGCAGTACTTC. Amino acid sequence: CSASRAYEQYF.